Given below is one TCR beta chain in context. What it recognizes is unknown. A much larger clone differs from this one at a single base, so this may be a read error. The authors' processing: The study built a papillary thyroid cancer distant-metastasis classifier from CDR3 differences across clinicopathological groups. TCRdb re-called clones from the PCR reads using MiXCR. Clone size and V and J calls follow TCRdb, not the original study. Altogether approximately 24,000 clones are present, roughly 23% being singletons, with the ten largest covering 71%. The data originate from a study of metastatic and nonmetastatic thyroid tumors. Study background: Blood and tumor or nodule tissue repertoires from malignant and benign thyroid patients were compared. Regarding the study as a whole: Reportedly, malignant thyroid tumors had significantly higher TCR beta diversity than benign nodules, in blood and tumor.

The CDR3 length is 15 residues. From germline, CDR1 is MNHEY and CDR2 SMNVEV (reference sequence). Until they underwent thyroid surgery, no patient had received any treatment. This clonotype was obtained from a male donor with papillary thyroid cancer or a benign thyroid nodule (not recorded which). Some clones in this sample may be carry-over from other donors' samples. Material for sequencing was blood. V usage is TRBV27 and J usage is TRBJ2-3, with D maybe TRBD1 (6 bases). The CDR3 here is CARSLRQVIGNTQYF. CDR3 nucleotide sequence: TGTGCCAGAAGTTTAAGACAGGTAATAGGAAATACGCAGTATTTT.